Below are 27 T cell receptor beta chains sequenced from a single sample in a study of blood T cell repertoires in COVID-19. The method was immunoSEQ multiplex PCR; TCRdb's version includes in-frame clones alone and lacks a portion of them. Of approximately 300,000 clones detected, about nine tenths appear once; the ten largest clones hold 6.8%. Specimen: peripheral blood. These receptors originate from a woman in her 30s with COVID-19, enrolled during active disease.

This clone was seen a handful of times. The chain is built from TRBV4-3 and TRBJ2-7; 12 bases fit TRBD2. This CDR3 region has 16 residues. Looked up from germline, CDR1 is LGHNA and CDR2 is YSLEER. Trimming cost V 1 base and J 7 bases; bases outside gene matches: 8. This CDR3 reads CASSQGLAGELYEQYF. The CDR3 coding sequence is TGCGCCAGCAGCCAAGGACTAGCGGGAGAACTTTATGAGCAGTACTTC.

This chain joins TRBV5-1 and TRBJ1-6; 9 bases fit TRBD1. Germline lookup yields CDR1 SGHRS and CDR2 YFSETQ. This CDR3 comprises 12 residues. The junction had 1 base not matched to a gene; V was cut back by 5 bases and J by 10 bases. This chain's CDR3 is CASSGTGSPLHF. CDR3 bases: TGCGCCAGCAGTGGGACAGGGTCACCCCTCCACTTT.

This rearrangement joins TRBV2 to TRBJ2-3; possible D gene TRBD2, 6 bases. CDR3 size: 13 residues. The V gene's germline CDR1 is SNHLY and CDR2 FYNNEI. Deletions cut 8 bases from V and 5 bases from J, with 14 bases between. The CDR3, as DNA: TGTGCCAGCGTGCTAAGGCGGGAAGATACGCAGTATTTT. Translated, it gives CASVLRREDTQYF.

The V gene is TRBV28, the J gene TRBJ2-1; 8 positions match TRBD2. The CDR3 runs to 14 residues. Per germline, CDR1 MDHEN and CDR2 SYDVKM. Losses at the gene ends were 11 bases for V and 1 base for J; bases not matched to a gene: 7. CDR3 bases: TGTGCCGGGTCTAGCGGGCCGTCCTACAATGAGCAGTTCTTC. Translating it yields CAGSSGPSYNEQFF.

Here the CDR3 DNA reads TGTGCCAGCAGCTTAGGGCAGGGTTCGGGAAACACCATATATTTT. This translates into CASSLGQGSGNTIYF. The chain has TRBV7-9 and TRBJ1-3, with D possibly matching TRBD1 (5 bases). The CDR3 is made up of 15 amino acids. The V gene's germline CDR1 is SEHNR and CDR2 FQNEAQ (reference sequence). Between the trimmed V and J ends, which lost 1 base and 4 bases, there was a span of 11 bases.

The chain links TRBV7-8 to TRBJ2-7; TRBD1 matches 10 bases. Losses at the gene ends were 4 bases for V and 3 bases for J; bases not matched to a gene: 12. The length of the CDR3 is 17 residues. Germline V gives CDR1 SGHVS, CDR2 FQNEAQ. This CDR3 reads CASSSLVGQGRGYEQYF. CDR3 sequence (DNA): TGTGCCAGCAGCTCGTTAGTGGGACAGGGGCGGGGCTACGAGCAGTACTTC.

The chain has TRBV7-9 and TRBJ2-7; no firm D call. V was pared by 4 bases and J by 5 bases, with 18 bases between. CDR1 and CDR2 from the germline V gene are SEHNR and FQNEAQ (reference sequence). The CDR3 loop spans 15 amino acids. The CDR3 is CASSSTVASSDEQYF. CDR3 nucleotides: TGTGCCAGCAGCTCAACAGTGGCCAGCTCGGACGAGCAGTACTTC.

This chain connects TRBV30 to TRBJ1-2, with 9 bases that match TRBD1. The CDR3 is 13 amino acids. V lost 5 bases, J lost 7 bases, and 8 bases stayed unmatched. Germline-derived CDR1 and CDR2 are GTSNPN and SVGIG (reference sequence). CDR3 region: CAWETGGKGGYTF. The CDR3 region has the DNA TGTGCCTGGGAGACAGGGGGTAAGGGTGGCTACACCTTC.

The count of this clone is one. The chain recombines TRBV28 with TRBJ2-4; 8 nucleotides agree with TRBD1. The V gene's germline CDR1 is MDHEN and CDR2 SYDVKM. The J segment lost 8 bases and the V segment lost 4 bases, leaving 13 bases of the junction unmatched. The CDR3 sequence is 16 residues long. The chain's CDR3 is CASSSPGQGRPHIQYF. CDR3 coding DNA: TGTGCCAGCAGTTCCCCCGGACAGGGCCGCCCTCACATTCAGTACTTC.

V usage is TRBV30 and J usage is TRBJ1-2; tentative D call: TRBD1 (5 bases). The germline V gene encodes CDR1 GTSNPN and CDR2 SVGIG (reference sequence). The CDR3 totals 11 residues. The V end was cut by 2 bases, the J end by 5 bases, with 6 bases between. The CDR3 DNA reads TGTGCCTGGAGTCGGGGGTATGGCTACACCTTC. Encoded protein: CAWSRGYGYTF.

The table lists this clone with a few counts. The chain has TRBV12-3 or TRBV12-4 and TRBJ1-2; D is uncertain. Between the trimmed V and J ends, which lost 8 bases and 8 bases, there was a span of 18 bases. This CDR3 spans 13 amino acids. The CDR3 sequence is CASAPLTIGGYTF. CDR3 in DNA: TGTGCCAGCGCACCCTTAACAATCGGGGGCTACACCTTC.

V and J are TRBV7-2 and TRBJ1-1; 8 bases fit TRBD1. Germline V gene data show CDR1 as SGHTA and CDR2 as FQGNSA. The CDR3 has 14 residues. Trimming took 5 bases from V and 4 from J; bases not matched to a gene: 6. This CDR3 reads CASSLQGASTEAFF. In DNA, the CDR3 is TGTGCCAGCAGCCTCCAGGGGGCAAGCACTGAAGCTTTCTTT.

The genes are TRBV21-1 and TRBJ1-5. TRBV21-1 is a pseudogene locus. There are 17 residues in the CDR3. CDR3 amino acids: CASSNTDGILSNQPQHF. The CDR3 bases are TGTGCCAGCAGCAACACCGACGGGATTCTTAGCAATCAGCCCCAGCATTTT.

Details on this clone: At one boundary the junction diverges from the germline segment, which might be a read error. V is TRBV28 and J is TRBJ2-7; D unresolved. This CDR3 has 12 amino acids. Germline assignment: CDR1 MDHEN and CDR2 SYDVKM. The CDR3 DNA sequence: TGTGCCAGCAGCTTATTCTTCTACGAGCAGTACTTC. As protein: CASSLFFYEQYF.

This sequence joins TRBV11-2 and TRBJ2-3; 9 bases are a match to TRBD2. CDR1 and CDR2 (germline): SGHAT, FQNNGV. V gave up 4 bases and J gave up 4 bases; unmatched junction bases: 6. The CDR3 consists of 15 residues. The chain's CDR3 is CASSSIAGVADTQYF. The CDR3 DNA follows: TGTGCCAGCAGCTCTATAGCGGGAGTGGCAGATACGCAGTATTTT.

This chain uses TRBV7-9 with TRBJ2-4; possible D gene TRBD2, 5 bases. Trimming shortened V by 4 bases and J by 0 bases, and 13 bases separated the two germline ends. CDR3 length equals 16 residues. Germline assignment: CDR1 SEHNR and CDR2 FQNEAQ (reference sequence). CDR3 protein: CASSYGLVLAKNIQYF. DNA for the CDR3: TGTGCCAGCAGCTACGGACTGGTGCTAGCCAAAAACATTCAGTACTTC.

The count of this clone is one. V gene TRBV13 combines with J gene TRBJ2-7; a possible D gene is TRBD1 (5 bases). CDR1 and CDR2 from the germline V gene are PRHDT and FYEKMQ (reference sequence). This CDR3 comprises 15 residues. V was shortened by 4 bases and J by 0 bases, with 13 bases between the two germline ends. The CDR3 DNA reads as TGTGCCAGCAGCTCCCAAAGGACACTCTCCTACGAGCAGTACTTC. This translates into CASSSQRTLSYEQYF.

Details on this clone: Within the sample, other DNA sequences also encode this same CDR3. V is TRBV6-5 and J is TRBJ2-1, with 12 bases fitting TRBD1. Trimming removed 6 bases from V and 6 bases from J; junction bases left unmatched: 6. This CDR3 region has 15 residues. Germline CDR1 is MNHEY and CDR2 is SVGAGI. The CDR3 spells CASRLRDRGRNEQFF. CDR3 sequence (DNA): TGTGCCAGCAGGCTCCGGGACAGGGGGCGCAATGAGCAGTTCTTC.

V usage is TRBV5-1 and J usage is TRBJ1-2; possible D gene TRBD1, 5 bases. Trimming took off 4 bases at V and 6 bases at J, with 16 bases between the two ends. Germline CDR1 and CDR2: SGHRS and YFSETQ. This CDR3 contains 14 residues. This CDR3 reads CASSIGTSGNGYTF. The CDR3 nucleotides are TGCGCCAGCAGCATAGGGACTTCGGGCAATGGCTACACCTTC.

This clone has more than one count but fewer than ten. The chain uses TRBV10-2 and TRBJ2-7, with D possibly being TRBD1 (5 bases). Germline V gene sequence: CDR1 WSHSY, CDR2 SAAADI. Trimming removed 4 bases at V and 7 bases at J, with 11 bases between. The CDR3 runs 12 residues. In DNA, the CDR3 is TGCGCCAGCAGTGTAGTGGGGCGAGAGCAGTACTTC. This translates into CASSVVGREQYF.

The chain couples TRBV4-3 to TRBJ2-2; 10 positions agree with TRBD2. Looked up from germline, CDR1 is LGHNA and CDR2 is YSLEER. The length of the CDR3 is 15 residues. V shed 3 bases, J shed 5 bases, and the junction held 3 bases outside the gene matches. CDR3 sequence (DNA): TGCGCCAGCAGCCACGGGACTAGCGTGACCGGGGAGCTGTTTTTT. Translated, it gives CASSHGTSVTGELFF.

Only a few counts were recorded for this clone. One end of the junction is discordant with germline, which a read error may explain. The chain combines TRBV12-3 or TRBV12-4 with TRBJ1-1; 8 bases match TRBD1. This CDR3 is 13 amino acids long. CDR3 bases: TGTGCCAGCAGTGCGACAGGGGTGACTGAAGCTTTCTTC. Encoded protein: CASSATGVTEAFF.

V gene TRBV4-1 combines with J gene TRBJ2-2; TRBD2 is a possible D gene (5 bases). Germline CDR1 and CDR2: MGHRA and YSYEKL. The CDR3 has 14 residues. V was trimmed by 4 bases and J by 1 base, leaving 7 bases between them. In nucleotides, the CDR3 is TGCGCCAGCAGCCCCCGGGAGAACACCGGGGAGCTGTTTTTT. This encodes CASSPRENTGELFF.

The chain links TRBV9 to TRBJ1-1; D is uncertain. The V end was cut by 1 base, the J end by 7 bases, with 14 bases between. This CDR3 is built from 14 residues. Germline CDR1 and CDR2: SGDLS and YYNGEE. This chain's CDR3 is CASSVSVEGREAFF. The CDR3 bases are TGTGCCAGCAGCGTATCGGTGGAGGGTCGTGAAGCTTTCTTT. Complete variable domain (other parts from reference TRBV9 and TRBJ1-1): DSGVTQTPKHLITATGQRVTLRCSPRSGDLSVYWYQQSLDQGLQFLIQYYNGEERAKGNILERFSAQQFPDLHSELNLSSLELGDSALYFCASSVSVEGREAFFGQGTRLTVV.

The rearrangement joins TRBV12-3 or TRBV12-4 to TRBJ2-7, with D possibly being TRBD2 (6 bases). V lost 5 bases and J lost 7, with 15 bases in between. The CDR3 extends over 13 amino acids. The CDR3 region is CASSLPRRGEQYF. For the CDR3, the DNA is TGTGCCAGCAGTCTCCCTCGCCGGGGGGAGCAGTACTTC.

This clone appeared many times. This sequence joins TRBV6-2 or TRBV6-3 and TRBJ2-1; TRBD2 aligns across 12 bases. Germline assignment: CDR1 MNHEY and CDR2 SVGEGT. The length of the CDR3 is 16 residues. Losses at the gene ends were 2 bases for V and 10 bases for J; bases not matched to a gene: 9. CDR3 nucleotide sequence: TGTGCCAGCAGTTACGGGCTGGCTAGCGGGAGGGACGAGCAGTTCTTC. It is translated as CASSYGLASGRDEQFF.

This sequence joins TRBV3-1 (or the pseudogene TRBV3-2) and TRBJ1-2; no clear D gene. Germline-derived CDR1 and CDR2 are LGHDT and YNNKEL (reference sequence). V lost 0 bases and J 6 bases, leaving 11 bases between the germline ends. CDR3 length equals 14 residues. Written as DNA, the CDR3 is TGTGCCAGCAGCCAAGAATCGGGGTCCAATGGCTACACCTTC. Protein: CASSQESGSNGYTF.